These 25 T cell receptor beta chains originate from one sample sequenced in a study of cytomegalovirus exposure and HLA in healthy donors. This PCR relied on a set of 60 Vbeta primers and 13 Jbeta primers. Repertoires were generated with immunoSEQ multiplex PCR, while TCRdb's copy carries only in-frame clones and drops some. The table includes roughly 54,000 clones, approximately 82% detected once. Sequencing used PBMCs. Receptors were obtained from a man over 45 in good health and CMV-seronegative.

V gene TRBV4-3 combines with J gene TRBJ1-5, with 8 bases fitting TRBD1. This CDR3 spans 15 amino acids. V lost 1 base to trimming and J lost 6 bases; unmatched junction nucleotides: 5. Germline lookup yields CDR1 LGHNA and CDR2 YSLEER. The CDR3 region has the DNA TGCGCCAGCAGCCAAGGACAGGGGTTGAGTCAGCCCCAGCATTTT. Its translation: CASSQGQGLSQPQHF.

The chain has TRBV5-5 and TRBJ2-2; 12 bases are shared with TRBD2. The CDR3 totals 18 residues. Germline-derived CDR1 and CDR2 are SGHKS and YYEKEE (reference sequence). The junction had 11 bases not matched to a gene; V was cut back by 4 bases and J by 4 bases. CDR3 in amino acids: CASSPGGLAGGPTGELFF. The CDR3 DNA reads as TGTGCCAGCAGCCCCGGGGGGCTAGCGGGGGGGCCCACCGGGGAGCTGTTTTTT.

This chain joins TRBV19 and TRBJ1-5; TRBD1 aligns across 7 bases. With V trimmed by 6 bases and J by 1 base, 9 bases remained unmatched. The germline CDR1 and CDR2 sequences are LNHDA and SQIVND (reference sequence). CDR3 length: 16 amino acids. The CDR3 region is CASSEGGPGSNQPQHF. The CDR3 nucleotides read TGTGCCAGTAGCGAAGGGGGCCCGGGGAGCAATCAGCCCCAGCATTTT.

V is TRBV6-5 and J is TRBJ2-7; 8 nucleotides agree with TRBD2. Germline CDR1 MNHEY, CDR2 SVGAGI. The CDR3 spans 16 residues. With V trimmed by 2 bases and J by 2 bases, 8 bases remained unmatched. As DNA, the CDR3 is TGTGCCAGCAGTTACGGGTGGCGGGGGGACACCTACGAGCAGTACTTC. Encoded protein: CASSYGWRGDTYEQYF.

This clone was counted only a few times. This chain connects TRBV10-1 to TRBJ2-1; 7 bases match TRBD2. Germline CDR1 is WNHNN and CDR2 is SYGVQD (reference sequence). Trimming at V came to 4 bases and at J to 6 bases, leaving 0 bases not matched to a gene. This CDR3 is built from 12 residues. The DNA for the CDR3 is TGCGCCAGCAGTGCTAGCGGCAATGAGCAGTTCTTC. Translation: CASSASGNEQFF.

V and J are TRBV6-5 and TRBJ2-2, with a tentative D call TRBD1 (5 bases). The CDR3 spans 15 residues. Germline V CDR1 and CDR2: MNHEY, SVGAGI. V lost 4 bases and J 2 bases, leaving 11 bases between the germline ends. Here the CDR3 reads CASSFETVNTGELFF. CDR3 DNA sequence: TGTGCCAGCAGTTTCGAGACAGTTAACACCGGGGAGCTGTTTTTT.

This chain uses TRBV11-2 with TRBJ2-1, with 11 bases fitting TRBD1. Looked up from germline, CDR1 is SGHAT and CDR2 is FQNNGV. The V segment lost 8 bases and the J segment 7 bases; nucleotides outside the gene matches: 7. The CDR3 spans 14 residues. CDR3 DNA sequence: TGTGCCAGCGGCCGATGGGACAGGGGGAATGAGCAGTTCTTC. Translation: CASGRWDRGNEQFF.

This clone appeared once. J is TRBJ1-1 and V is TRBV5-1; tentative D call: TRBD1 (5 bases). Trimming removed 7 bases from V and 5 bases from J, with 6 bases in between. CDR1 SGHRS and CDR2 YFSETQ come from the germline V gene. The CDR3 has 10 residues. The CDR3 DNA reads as TGCGCCAGCTGGACAACTGAAGCTTTCTTT. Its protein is CASWTTEAFF.

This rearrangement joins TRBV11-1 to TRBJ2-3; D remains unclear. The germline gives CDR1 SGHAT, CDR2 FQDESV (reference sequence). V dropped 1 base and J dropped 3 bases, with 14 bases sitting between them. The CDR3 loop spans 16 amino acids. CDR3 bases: TGTGCCAGCAGCTTAGTGGAATGGTTCGGGACAGATACGCAGTATTTT. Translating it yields CASSLVEWFGTDTQYF.

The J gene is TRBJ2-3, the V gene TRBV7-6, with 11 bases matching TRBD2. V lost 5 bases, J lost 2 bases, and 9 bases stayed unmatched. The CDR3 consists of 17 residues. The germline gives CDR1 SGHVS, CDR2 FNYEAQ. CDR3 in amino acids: CASSQYTSGGPTDTQYF. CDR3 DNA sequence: TGTGCCAGCAGCCAATATACTAGCGGGGGACCCACAGATACGCAGTATTTT.

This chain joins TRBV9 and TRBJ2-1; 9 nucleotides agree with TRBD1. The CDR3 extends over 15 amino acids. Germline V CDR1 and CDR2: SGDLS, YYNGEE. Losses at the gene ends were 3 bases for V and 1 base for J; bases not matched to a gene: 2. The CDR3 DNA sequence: TGTGCCAGCAGCGAGGGGACAGGGTCCTACAATGAGCAGTTCTTC. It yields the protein CASSEGTGSYNEQFF.

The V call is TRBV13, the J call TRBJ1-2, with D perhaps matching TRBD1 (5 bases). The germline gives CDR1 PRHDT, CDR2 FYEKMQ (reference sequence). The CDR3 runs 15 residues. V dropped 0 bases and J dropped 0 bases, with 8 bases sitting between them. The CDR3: CASSLGAGSNYGYTF. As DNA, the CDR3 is TGTGCCAGCAGCTTAGGGGCAGGGTCTAACTATGGCTACACCTTC.

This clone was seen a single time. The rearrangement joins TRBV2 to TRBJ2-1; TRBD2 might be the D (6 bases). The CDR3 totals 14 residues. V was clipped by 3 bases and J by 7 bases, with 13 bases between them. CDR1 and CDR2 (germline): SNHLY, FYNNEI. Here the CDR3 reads CASSEGGVRNEQFF. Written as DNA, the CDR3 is TGTGCCAGCAGTGAGGGCGGGGTAAGGAATGAGCAGTTCTTC.

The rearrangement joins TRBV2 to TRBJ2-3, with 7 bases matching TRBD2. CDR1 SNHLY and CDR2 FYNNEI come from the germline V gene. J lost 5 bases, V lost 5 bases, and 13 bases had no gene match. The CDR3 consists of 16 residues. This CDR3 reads CASSFLGTTPRDTQYF. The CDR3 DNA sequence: TGTGCCAGCAGTTTCCTTGGGACTACCCCTCGAGATACGCAGTATTTT.

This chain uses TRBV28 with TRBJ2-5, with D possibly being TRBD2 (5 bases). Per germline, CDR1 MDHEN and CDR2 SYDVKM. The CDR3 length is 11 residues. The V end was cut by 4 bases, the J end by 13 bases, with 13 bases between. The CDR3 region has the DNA TGTGCCAGCAGTTCGGACTTCCTCGCGTACTTC. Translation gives CASSSDFLAYF.

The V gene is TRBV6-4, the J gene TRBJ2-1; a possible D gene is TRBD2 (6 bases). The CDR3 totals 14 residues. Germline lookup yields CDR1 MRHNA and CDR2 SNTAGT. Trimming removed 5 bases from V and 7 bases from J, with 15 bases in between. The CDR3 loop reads CASSTSEGWNEQFF. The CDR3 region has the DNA TGTGCCAGCAGTACCTCGGAGGGCTGGAATGAGCAGTTCTTC.

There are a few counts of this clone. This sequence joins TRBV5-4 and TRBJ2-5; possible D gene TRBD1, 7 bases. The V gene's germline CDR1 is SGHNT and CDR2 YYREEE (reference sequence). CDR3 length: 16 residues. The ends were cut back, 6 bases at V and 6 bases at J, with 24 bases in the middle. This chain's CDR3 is CASTLGGDREKKTQYF. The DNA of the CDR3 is TGTGCCAGCACCCTAGGAGGGGACAGAGAGAAAAAGACCCAGTACTTC.

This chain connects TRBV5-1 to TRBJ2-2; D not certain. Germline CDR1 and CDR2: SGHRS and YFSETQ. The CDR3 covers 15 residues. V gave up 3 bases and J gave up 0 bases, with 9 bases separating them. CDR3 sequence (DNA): TGCGCCAGCAGCTCCGGGTCATCGAACACCGGGGAGCTGTTTTTT. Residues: CASSSGSSNTGELFF.

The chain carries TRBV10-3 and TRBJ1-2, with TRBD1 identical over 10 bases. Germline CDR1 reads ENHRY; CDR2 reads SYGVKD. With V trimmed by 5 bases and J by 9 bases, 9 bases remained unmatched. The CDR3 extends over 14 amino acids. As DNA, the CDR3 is TGTGCCATCAGTTCGGGACAGGGGACTTTGAGCTACACCTTC. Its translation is CAISSGQGTLSYTF.

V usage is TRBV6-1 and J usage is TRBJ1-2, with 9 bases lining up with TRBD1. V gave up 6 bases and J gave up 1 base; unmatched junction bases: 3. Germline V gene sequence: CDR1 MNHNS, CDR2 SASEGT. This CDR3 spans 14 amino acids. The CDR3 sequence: CASSATGGNYGYTF. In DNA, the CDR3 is TGTGCCAGCAGCGCGACAGGGGGTAACTATGGCTACACCTTC.

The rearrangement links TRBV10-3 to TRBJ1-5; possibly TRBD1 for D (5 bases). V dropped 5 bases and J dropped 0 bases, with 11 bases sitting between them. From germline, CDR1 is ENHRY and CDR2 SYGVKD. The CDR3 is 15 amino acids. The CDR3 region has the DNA TGTGCCATCAGTCCGGGAGGGACTAGCAATCAGCCCCAGCATTTT. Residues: CAISPGGTSNQPQHF.

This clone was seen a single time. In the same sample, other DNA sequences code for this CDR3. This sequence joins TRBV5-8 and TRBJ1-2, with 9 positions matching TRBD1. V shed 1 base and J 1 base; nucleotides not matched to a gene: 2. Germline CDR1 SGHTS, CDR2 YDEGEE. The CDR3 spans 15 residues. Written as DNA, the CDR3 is TGTGCCAGCAGCTTGAGGACAGGGGTTAACTATGGCTACACCTTC. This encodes CASSLRTGVNYGYTF.

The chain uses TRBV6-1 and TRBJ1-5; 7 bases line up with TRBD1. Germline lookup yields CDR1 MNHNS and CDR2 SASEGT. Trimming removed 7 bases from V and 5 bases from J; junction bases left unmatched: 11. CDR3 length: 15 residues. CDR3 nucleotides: TGTGCCAGCACCTACGAGACAGGGCGATATCAGCCCCAGCATTTT. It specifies CASTYETGRYQPQHF.

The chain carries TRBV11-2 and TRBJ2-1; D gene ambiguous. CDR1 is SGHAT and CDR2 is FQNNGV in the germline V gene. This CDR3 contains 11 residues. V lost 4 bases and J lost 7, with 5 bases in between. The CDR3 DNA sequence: TGTGCCAGCAGCTCTTCGAATGAGCAGTTCTTC. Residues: CASSSSNEQFF.

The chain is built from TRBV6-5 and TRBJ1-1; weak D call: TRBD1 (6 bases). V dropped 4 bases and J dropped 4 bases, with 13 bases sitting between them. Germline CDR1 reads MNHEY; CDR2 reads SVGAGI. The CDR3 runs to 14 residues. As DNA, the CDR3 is TGTGCCAGCAGTTCCACCGGGGGGGCCACTGAAGCTTTCTTT. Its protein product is CASSSTGGATEAFF.